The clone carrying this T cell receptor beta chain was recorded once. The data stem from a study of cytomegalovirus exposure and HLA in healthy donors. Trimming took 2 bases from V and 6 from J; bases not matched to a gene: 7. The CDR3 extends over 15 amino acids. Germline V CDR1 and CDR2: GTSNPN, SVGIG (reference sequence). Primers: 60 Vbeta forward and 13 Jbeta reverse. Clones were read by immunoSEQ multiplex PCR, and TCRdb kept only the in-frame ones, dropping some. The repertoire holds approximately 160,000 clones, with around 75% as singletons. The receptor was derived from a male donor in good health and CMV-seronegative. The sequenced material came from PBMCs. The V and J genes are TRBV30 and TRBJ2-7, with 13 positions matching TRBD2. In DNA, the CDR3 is TGTGCCTGGAGTCCAGGACTAGCGGGAGTGGGCGAGCAGTACTTC. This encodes CAWSPGLAGVGEQYF. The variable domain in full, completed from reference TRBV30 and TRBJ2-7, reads SQTIHQWPATLVQPVGSPLSLECTVEGTSNPNLYWYRQAAGRGLQLLFYSVGIGQISSEVPQNLSASRPQDRQFILSSKKLLLSDSGFYLCAWSPGLAGVGEQYFGPGTRLTVT.